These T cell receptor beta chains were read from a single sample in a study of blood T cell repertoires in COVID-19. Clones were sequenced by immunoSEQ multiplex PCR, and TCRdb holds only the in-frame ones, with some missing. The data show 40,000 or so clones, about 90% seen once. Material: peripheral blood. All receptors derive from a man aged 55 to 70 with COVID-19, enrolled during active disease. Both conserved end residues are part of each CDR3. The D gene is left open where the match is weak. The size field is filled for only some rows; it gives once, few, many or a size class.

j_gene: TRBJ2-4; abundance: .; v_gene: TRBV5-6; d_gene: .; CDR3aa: CASSPPGPLAKNIQYF; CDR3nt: TGTGCCAGCAGTCCCCCCGGTCCGCTAGCCAAAAACATTCAGTACTTC
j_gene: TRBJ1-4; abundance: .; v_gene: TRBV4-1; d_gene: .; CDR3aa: CASSQDGTGLNEKLFF; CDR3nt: TGCGCCAGCAGCCAAGATGGAACAGGGTTGAATGAAAAACTGTTTTTT
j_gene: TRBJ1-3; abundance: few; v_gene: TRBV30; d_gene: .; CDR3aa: CAWKHSGGNTIYF; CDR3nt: TGTGCCTGGAAGCACAGCGGCGGCAACACCATATATTTT
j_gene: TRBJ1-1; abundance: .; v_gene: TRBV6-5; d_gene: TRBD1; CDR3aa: CASSKTRDSEAFF; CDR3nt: TGTGCCAGCAGTAAGACCCGGGACAGCGAAGCTTTCTTT
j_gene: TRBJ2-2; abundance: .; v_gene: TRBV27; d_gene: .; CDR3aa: CASSPLRAGELFF; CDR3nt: TGTGCCAGCAGTCCCCTCAGGGCCGGGGAGCTGTTTTTT
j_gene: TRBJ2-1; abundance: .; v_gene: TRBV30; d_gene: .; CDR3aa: CAWTRLPLSNEQFF; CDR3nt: TGTGCCTGGACGCGACTCCCGCTTAGCAATGAGCAGTTCTTC
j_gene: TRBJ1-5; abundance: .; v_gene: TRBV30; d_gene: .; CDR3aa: CAWSLRPSQPQHF; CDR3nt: TGTGCCTGGAGTCTCCGTCCCAGTCAGCCCCAGCATTTT
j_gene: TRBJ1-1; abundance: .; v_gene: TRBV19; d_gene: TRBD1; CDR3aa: CASILKGQGNTEAFF; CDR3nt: TGTGCCAGTATCCTAAAGGGACAGGGGAACACTGAAGCTTTCTTT
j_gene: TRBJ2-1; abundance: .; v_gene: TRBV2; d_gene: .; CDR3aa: CASSNTGLRIDEQFF; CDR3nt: TGTGCCAGCAGTAATACAGGATTGCGTATCGATGAGCAGTTCTTC
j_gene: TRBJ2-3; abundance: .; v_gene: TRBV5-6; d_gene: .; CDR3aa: CASSLVGPGADTQYF; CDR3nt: TGTGCCAGCAGCTTGGTAGGACCCGGGGCAGATACGCAGTATTTT
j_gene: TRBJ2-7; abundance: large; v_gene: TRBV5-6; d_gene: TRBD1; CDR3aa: CASSFPGQGNEQYF; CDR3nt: TGTGCCAGCAGCTTCCCCGGACAGGGAAACGAGCAGTACTTC
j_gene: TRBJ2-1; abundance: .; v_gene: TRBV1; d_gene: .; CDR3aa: CTSSQEGLAGLFF; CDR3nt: TGCACCAGCAGCCAAGAGGGGCTAGCGGGACTGTTCTTC
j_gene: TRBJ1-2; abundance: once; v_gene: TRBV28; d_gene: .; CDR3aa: CASSPARPNYGYTF; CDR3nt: TGTGCCAGCAGCCCCGCGAGGCCTAACTATGGCTACACCTTC
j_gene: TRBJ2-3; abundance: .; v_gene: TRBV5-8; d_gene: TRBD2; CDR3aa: CASKWLAGVGGTDTQYF; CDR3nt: TGTGCCAGCAAGTGGCTAGCGGGAGTGGGTGGCACAGATACGCAGTATTTT
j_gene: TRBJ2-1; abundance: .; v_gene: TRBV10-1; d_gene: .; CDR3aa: CASSDGGGAYNEQFF; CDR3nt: TGCGCCAGCAGTGATGGAGGGGGCGCTTACAATGAGCAGTTCTTC
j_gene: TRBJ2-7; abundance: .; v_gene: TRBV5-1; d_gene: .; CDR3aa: CASSLALSGPYEQYF; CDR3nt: TGCGCCAGCAGCTTGGCCTTGTCCGGTCCATACGAGCAGTACTTC
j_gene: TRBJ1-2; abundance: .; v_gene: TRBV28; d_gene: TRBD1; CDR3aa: CASLTGTGSGYTF; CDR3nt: TGTGCCAGCTTGACCGGGACAGGGTCTGGCTACACCTTC
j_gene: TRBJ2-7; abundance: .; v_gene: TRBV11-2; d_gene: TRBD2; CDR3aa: CASSRLAGVGEQYF; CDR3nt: TGTGCCAGCAGCCGACTAGCGGGAGTAGGTGAGCAGTACTTC
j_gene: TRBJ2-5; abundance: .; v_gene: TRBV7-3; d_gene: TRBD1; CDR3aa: CASSQTGAGETQYF; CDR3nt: TGTGCCAGCAGCCAAACAGGGGCCGGGGAGACCCAGTACTTC
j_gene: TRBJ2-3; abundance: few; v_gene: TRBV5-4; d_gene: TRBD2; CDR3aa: CASSSVGLAGDTQYF; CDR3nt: TGTGCCAGCAGCTCGGTAGGACTAGCGGGAGATACGCAGTATTTT
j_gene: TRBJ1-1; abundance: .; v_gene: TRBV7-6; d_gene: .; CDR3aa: CASSRNTEAFF; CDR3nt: TGTGCCAGCAGCCGGAACACTGAAGCTTTCTTT
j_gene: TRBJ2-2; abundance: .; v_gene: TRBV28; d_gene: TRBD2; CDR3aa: CASTPQAWSSGRGELFF; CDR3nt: TGTGCCAGCACCCCCCAGGCGTGGTCTAGCGGGCGCGGGGAGCTGTTTTTT
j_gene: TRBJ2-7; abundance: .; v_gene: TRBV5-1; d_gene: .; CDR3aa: CASRLDSSSYEQYF; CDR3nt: TGCGCCAGCAGACTAGACTCTAGCTCCTACGAGCAGTACTTC
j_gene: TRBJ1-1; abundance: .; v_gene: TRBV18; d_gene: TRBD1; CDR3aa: CASSGQGEGTEAFF; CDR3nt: TGTGCCAGCTCGGGACAGGGGGAAGGCACTGAAGCTTTCTTT